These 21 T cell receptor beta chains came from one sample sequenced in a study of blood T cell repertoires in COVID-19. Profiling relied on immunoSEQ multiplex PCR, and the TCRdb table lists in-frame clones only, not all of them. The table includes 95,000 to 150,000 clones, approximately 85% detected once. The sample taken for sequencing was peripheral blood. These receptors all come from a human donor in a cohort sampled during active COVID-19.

Here the CDR3 DNA reads TGTGCCAGCAGTTTGAACAGGGACAATCAGCCCCAGCATTTT. Amino acid sequence: CASSLNRDNQPQHF. The chain joins TRBV6-6 to TRBJ1-5; D perhaps matches TRBD1 (6 bases). The CDR3 is 14 amino acids. The V end lost 4 bases, the J end lost 3 bases, and 10 bases lay between the germline ends. The germline V gene has CDR1 MNHNY and CDR2 SVGAGI (reference sequence).

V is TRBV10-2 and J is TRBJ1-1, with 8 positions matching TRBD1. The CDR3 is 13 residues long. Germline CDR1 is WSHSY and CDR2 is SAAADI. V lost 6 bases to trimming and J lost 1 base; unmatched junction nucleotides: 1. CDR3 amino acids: CASRGTGNTEAFF. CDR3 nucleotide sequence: TGCGCCAGCAGGGGGACAGGGAACACTGAAGCTTTCTTT.

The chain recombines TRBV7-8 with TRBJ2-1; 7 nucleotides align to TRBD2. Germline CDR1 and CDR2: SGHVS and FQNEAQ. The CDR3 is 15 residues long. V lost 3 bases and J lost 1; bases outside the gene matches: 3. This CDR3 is CASSFLSGSYNEQFF. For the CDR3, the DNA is TGTGCCAGCAGCTTCCTTAGCGGGTCCTACAATGAGCAGTTCTTC.

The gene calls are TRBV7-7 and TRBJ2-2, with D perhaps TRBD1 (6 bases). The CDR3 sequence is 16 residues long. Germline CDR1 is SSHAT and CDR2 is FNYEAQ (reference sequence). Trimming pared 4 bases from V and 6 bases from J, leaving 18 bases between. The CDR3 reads CASSSGVTEGAGELFF. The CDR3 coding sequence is TGTGCCAGCAGCTCAGGGGTGACTGAGGGGGCCGGGGAGCTGTTTTTT.

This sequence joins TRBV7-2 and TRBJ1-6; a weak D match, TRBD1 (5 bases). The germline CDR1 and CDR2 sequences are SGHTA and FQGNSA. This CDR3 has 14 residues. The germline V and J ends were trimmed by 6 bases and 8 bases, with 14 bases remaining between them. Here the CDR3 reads CASRLGQGYSPLHF. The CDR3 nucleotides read TGTGCCAGCAGGTTGGGTCAGGGTTATTCACCCCTCCACTTT.

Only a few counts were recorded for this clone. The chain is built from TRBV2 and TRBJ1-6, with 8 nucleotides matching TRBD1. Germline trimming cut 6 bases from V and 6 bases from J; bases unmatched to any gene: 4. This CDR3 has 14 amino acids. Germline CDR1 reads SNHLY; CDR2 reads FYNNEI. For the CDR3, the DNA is TGTGCCAGCAGCTGGACAGGGACTAATTCACCCCTCCACTTT. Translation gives CASSWTGTNSPLHF.

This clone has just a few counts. The CDR3 DNA follows: TGTGCCAGCAGTGGACAGGCAGAGGGGTCCGGTGGCTACACCTTC. Translation: CASSGQAEGSGGYTF. The chain joins TRBV2 to TRBJ1-2; D perhaps matches TRBD1 (6 bases). The CDR3 is 15 amino acids. CDR1 is SNHLY, CDR2 FYNNEI, per germline. The V end was cut by 4 bases, the J end by 7 bases, with 19 bases between.

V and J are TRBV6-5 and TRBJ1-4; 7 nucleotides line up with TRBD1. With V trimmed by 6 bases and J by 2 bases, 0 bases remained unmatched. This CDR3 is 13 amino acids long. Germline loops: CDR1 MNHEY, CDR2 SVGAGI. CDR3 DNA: TGTGCCAGCAGGGACAGGACTAATGAAAAACTGTTTTTT. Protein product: CASRDRTNEKLFF.

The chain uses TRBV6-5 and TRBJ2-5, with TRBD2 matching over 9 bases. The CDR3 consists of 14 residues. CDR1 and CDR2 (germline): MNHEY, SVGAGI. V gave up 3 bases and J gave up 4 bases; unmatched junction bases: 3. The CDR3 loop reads CASSYGGGGETQYF. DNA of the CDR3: TGTGCCAGCAGTTATGGCGGGGGGGGAGAGACCCAGTACTTC.

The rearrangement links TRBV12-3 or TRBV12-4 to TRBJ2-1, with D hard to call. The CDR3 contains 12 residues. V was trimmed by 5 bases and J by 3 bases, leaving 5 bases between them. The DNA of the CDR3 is TGTGCCAGCAGTCCCTACTACAATGAGCAGTTCTTC. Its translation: CASSPYYNEQFF.

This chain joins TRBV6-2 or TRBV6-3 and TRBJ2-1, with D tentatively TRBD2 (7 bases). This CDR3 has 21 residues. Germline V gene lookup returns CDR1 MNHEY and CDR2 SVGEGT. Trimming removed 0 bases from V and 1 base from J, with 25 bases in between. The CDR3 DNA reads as TGTGCCAGCAGTTACTCGAGGGGGGGCTTTAGCGGCCGGACGTCCTACAATGAGCAGTTCTTC. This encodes CASSYSRGGFSGRTSYNEQFF.

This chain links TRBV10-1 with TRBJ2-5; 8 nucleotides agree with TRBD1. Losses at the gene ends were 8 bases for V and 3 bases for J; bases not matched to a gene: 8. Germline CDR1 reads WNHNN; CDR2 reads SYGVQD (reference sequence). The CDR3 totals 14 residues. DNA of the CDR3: TGCGCCAGCCGACCTGGGACAGGCGAAGAGACCCAGTACTTC. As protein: CASRPGTGEETQYF.

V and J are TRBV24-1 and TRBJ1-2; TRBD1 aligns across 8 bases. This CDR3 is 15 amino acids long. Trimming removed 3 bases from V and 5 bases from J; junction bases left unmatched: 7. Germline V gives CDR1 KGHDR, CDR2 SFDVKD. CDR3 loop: CATSDTGQGSYGYTF. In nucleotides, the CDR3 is TGTGCCACCAGTGATACTGGACAGGGTTCATATGGCTACACCTTC.

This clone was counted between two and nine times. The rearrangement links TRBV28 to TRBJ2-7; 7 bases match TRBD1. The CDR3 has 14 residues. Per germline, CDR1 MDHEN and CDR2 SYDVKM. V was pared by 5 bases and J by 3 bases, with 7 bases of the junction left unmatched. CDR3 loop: CASSPGQPNYEQYF. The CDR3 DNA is TGTGCCAGCAGTCCGGGACAGCCCAACTACGAGCAGTACTTC.

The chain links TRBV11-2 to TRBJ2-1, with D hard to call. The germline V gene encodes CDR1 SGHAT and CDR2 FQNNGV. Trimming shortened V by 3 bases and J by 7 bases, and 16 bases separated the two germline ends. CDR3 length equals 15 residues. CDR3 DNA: TGTGCCAGCAGCTTGGGTAGCTCCCCTTTGAATGAGCAGTTCTTC. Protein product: CASSLGSSPLNEQFF.

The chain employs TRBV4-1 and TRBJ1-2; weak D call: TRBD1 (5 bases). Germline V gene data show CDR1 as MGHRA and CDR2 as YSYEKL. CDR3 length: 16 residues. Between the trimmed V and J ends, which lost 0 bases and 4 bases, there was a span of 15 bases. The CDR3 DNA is TGCGCCAGCAGCCAAGAATACGGGCGACAGATCTATGGCTACACCTTC. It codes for CASSQEYGRQIYGYTF.

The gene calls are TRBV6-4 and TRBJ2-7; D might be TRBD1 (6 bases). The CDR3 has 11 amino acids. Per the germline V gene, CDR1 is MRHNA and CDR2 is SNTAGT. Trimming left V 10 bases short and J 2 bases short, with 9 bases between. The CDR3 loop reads CAIRTAYEQYF. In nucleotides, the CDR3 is TGTGCCATCCGGACAGCCTACGAGCAGTACTTC.

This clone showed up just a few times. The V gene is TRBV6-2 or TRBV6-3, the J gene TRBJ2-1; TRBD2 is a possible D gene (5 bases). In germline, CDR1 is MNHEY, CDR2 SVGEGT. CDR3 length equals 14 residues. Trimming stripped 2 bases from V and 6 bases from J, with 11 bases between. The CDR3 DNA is TGTGCCAGCAGTTACCGGGGTAATGCCAATGAGCAGTTCTTC. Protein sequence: CASSYRGNANEQFF.

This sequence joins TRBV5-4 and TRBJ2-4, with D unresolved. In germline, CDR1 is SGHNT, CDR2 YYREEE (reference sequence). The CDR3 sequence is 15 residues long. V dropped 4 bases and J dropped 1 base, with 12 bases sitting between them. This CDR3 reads CASSRPGMAKNIQYF. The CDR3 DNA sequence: TGTGCCAGCAGCCGTCCAGGAATGGCCAAAAACATTCAGTACTTC.

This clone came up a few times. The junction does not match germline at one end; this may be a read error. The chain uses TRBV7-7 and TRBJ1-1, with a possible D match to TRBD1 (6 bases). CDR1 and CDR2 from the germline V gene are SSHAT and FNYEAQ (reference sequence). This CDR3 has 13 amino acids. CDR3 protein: CASSPEFGGQSFF. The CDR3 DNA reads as TGTGCTAGCAGCCCGGAGTTCGGGGGGCAGTCTTTCTTT.

The CDR3 DNA reads TGTGCCAGCAGCTTGGCTGAGGCTAGCGGGGGGCCGTATGAGCAGTTCTTC. This encodes CASSLAEASGGPYEQFF. The V call is TRBV5-6, the J call TRBJ2-1; 11 bases map to TRBD2. After removal of 0 bases from V and 8 bases from J, the junction contained 10 bases not matched to a gene. The CDR3 is 17 residues long. Germline CDR1 reads SGHDT; CDR2 reads YYEEEE.